This TCR beta chain appears in the sequencing data of a study of CXCR3-negative and CXCR3-positive naive CD8 T cells. It was by 5' RACE with UMI labels that the TRB cDNA libraries were prepared. TCRdb re-called the 5' RACE reads and gives one entry per CDR3 protein, without DNA. The table lists some 150,000 distinct CDR3 sequences, with about 0.48% in the top ten. Germline lookup yields CDR1 SQVTM and CDR2 ANQGSEA. The CDR3 has 14 amino acids. The study's findings and limits: CXCR3-expressing naive cells carried TRB CDR3s more hydrophobic than those of CXCR3-negative naive cells.

For this clonotype: The antigen is undetermined.

The chain combines TRBV29-1 with TRBJ2-3; TCRdb lists TRBD1, though no DNA is available to test this call. The TCR originated in a human donor in good health. Some clones in this sample may be carry-over from other donors' samples. Sequences were obtained from naive CXCR3+ CD8+ T cells from blood. The sample's subset: CD45RO-CCR7+CD27+CD95- naive CD8+ T cells expressing CXCR3 (TNR3+). CDR3 protein: CSAPALYNTDTQYF.